One and the same sample provided the 3 T cell receptor beta chains below, sequenced in a study of cytomegalovirus exposure and HLA in healthy donors. In the PCR, 60 Vbeta and 13 Jbeta primers were used. The protocol was immunoSEQ multiplex PCR, while the TCRdb copy is restricted to in-frame clones and leaves out a portion. This table holds about 120,000 clones, 60% to 85% found once. Sequencing was performed on PBMCs. These receptors all come from a woman aged 40 to 50 in good health and CMV-seropositive.

J is TRBJ2-2 and V is TRBV30; TRBD2 matches at 15 bases. CDR3 length: 18 residues. Germline V gene lookup returns CDR1 GTSNPN and CDR2 SVGIG (reference sequence). The J segment lost 6 bases and the V segment lost 5 bases, leaving 13 bases of the junction unmatched. Here the CDR3 reads CAWAQTGTSGRFSGELFF. The DNA of the CDR3 is TGTGCCTGGGCCCAAACCGGGACTAGCGGGAGGTTCTCCGGGGAGCTGTTTTTT.

CDR3 sequence (DNA): TGTGCCAGCAGCTTAGACAGCTCCTACGAGCAGTACTTC. Translation gives CASSLDSSYEQYF. The chain couples TRBV7-2 to TRBJ2-7; D gene ambiguous. This CDR3 region has 13 residues. Germline-derived CDR1 and CDR2 are SGHTA and FQGNSA. The V end was cut by 1 base, the J end by 0 bases, with 4 bases between.

The chain joins TRBV5-1 to TRBJ1-4; possible D gene TRBD1, 5 bases. The CDR3 runs to 15 residues. Trimming cost V 4 bases and J 6 bases, with 16 bases left between them. Germline CDR1 reads SGHRS; CDR2 reads YFSETQ. CDR3 in DNA: TGCGCCAGCAGCGGCACAGGTACTCCGGATGAAAAACTGTTTTTT. Amino acid sequence: CASSGTGTPDEKLFF.